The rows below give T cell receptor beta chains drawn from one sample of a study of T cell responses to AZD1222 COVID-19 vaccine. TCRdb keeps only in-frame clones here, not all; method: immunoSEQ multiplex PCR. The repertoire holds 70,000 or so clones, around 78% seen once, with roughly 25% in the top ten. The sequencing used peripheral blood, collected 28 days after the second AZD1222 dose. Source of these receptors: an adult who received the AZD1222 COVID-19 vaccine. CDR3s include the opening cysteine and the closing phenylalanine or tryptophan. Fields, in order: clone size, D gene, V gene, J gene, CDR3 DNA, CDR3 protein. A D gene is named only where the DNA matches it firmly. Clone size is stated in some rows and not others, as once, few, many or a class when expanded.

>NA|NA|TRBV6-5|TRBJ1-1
TGTGCCAGCAGTTACTCCTCTCACCGGGTCAAAGCTTTCTTT
CASSYSSHRVKAFF
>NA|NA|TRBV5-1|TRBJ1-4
TGCGCCAGCAGCTTGTTTTCGGGACAATACTTCGGTACTGAAAAACTGTTTTTT
CASSLFSGQYFGTEKLFF
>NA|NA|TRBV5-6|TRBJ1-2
TGTGCCAGCAGCTTGTGGTCCGCAGACCGGACCTTC
CASSLWSADRTF
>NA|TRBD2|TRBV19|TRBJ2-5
TGTGCCAGTAGTATCCTTAGCGGGATTCAAGAGACCCAGTACTTC
CASSILSGIQETQYF
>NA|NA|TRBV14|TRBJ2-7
TGTGCCAGCAGCCAAGAGGTGGGTCCCACTAACTTTGGGGACTACGAGCAGTACTTC
CASSQEVGPTNFGDYEQYF
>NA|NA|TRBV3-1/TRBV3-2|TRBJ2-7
TGTGCCAGCGCTCCCCTCCAGGGGAAGGGTCCCTACGAGCAGTACTTC
CASAPLQGKGPYEQYF
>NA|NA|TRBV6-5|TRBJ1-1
TGTGCCAGCAGGGCCGGGACGGCGAACACTGAAGCTTTCTTT
CASRAGTANTEAFF
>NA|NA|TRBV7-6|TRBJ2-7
TGTGCCAGCAGCCAAGCGGACAACGCCTACGAGCAGTACTTC
CASSQADNAYEQYF
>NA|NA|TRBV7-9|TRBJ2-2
TGTGCCAGCAGCTTATCACAGGACACCAACACCGGGGAGCTGTTTTTT
CASSLSQDTNTGELFF
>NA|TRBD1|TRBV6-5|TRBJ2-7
TGTGCCAGCAGACCACCGGGACAGGGCTACGAGCAGTACTTC
CASRPPGQGYEQYF
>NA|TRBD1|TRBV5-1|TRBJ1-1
TGCGCCAGCAGCTTGACAGGGGGTAAAACTGAAGCTTTCTTT
CASSLTGGKTEAFF
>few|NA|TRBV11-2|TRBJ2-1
TGTGCCAGCAGCTTACAGGGGCAATACAATGAGCAGTTCTTC
CASSLQGQYNEQFF
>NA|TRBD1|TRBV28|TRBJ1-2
TGTGCCAGCAGTTCACCGGGGACAGGGAACTACTATGGCTACACCTTC
CASSSPGTGNYYGYTF
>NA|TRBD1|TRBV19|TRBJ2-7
TGTGCCAGTAGTATTCCCGGGACAGGGTTGGAGCAGTACTTC
CASSIPGTGLEQYF
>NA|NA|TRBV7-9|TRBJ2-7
TGTGCCAGCAGCCCCTCGGCGGCACACTACGAGCAGTACTTC
CASSPSAAHYEQYF
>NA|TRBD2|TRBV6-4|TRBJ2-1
TGTGCCAGCAGTGTACTAGCGGGAGGGGGTAAGGGTGAGCAGTTCTTC
CASSVLAGGGKGEQFF